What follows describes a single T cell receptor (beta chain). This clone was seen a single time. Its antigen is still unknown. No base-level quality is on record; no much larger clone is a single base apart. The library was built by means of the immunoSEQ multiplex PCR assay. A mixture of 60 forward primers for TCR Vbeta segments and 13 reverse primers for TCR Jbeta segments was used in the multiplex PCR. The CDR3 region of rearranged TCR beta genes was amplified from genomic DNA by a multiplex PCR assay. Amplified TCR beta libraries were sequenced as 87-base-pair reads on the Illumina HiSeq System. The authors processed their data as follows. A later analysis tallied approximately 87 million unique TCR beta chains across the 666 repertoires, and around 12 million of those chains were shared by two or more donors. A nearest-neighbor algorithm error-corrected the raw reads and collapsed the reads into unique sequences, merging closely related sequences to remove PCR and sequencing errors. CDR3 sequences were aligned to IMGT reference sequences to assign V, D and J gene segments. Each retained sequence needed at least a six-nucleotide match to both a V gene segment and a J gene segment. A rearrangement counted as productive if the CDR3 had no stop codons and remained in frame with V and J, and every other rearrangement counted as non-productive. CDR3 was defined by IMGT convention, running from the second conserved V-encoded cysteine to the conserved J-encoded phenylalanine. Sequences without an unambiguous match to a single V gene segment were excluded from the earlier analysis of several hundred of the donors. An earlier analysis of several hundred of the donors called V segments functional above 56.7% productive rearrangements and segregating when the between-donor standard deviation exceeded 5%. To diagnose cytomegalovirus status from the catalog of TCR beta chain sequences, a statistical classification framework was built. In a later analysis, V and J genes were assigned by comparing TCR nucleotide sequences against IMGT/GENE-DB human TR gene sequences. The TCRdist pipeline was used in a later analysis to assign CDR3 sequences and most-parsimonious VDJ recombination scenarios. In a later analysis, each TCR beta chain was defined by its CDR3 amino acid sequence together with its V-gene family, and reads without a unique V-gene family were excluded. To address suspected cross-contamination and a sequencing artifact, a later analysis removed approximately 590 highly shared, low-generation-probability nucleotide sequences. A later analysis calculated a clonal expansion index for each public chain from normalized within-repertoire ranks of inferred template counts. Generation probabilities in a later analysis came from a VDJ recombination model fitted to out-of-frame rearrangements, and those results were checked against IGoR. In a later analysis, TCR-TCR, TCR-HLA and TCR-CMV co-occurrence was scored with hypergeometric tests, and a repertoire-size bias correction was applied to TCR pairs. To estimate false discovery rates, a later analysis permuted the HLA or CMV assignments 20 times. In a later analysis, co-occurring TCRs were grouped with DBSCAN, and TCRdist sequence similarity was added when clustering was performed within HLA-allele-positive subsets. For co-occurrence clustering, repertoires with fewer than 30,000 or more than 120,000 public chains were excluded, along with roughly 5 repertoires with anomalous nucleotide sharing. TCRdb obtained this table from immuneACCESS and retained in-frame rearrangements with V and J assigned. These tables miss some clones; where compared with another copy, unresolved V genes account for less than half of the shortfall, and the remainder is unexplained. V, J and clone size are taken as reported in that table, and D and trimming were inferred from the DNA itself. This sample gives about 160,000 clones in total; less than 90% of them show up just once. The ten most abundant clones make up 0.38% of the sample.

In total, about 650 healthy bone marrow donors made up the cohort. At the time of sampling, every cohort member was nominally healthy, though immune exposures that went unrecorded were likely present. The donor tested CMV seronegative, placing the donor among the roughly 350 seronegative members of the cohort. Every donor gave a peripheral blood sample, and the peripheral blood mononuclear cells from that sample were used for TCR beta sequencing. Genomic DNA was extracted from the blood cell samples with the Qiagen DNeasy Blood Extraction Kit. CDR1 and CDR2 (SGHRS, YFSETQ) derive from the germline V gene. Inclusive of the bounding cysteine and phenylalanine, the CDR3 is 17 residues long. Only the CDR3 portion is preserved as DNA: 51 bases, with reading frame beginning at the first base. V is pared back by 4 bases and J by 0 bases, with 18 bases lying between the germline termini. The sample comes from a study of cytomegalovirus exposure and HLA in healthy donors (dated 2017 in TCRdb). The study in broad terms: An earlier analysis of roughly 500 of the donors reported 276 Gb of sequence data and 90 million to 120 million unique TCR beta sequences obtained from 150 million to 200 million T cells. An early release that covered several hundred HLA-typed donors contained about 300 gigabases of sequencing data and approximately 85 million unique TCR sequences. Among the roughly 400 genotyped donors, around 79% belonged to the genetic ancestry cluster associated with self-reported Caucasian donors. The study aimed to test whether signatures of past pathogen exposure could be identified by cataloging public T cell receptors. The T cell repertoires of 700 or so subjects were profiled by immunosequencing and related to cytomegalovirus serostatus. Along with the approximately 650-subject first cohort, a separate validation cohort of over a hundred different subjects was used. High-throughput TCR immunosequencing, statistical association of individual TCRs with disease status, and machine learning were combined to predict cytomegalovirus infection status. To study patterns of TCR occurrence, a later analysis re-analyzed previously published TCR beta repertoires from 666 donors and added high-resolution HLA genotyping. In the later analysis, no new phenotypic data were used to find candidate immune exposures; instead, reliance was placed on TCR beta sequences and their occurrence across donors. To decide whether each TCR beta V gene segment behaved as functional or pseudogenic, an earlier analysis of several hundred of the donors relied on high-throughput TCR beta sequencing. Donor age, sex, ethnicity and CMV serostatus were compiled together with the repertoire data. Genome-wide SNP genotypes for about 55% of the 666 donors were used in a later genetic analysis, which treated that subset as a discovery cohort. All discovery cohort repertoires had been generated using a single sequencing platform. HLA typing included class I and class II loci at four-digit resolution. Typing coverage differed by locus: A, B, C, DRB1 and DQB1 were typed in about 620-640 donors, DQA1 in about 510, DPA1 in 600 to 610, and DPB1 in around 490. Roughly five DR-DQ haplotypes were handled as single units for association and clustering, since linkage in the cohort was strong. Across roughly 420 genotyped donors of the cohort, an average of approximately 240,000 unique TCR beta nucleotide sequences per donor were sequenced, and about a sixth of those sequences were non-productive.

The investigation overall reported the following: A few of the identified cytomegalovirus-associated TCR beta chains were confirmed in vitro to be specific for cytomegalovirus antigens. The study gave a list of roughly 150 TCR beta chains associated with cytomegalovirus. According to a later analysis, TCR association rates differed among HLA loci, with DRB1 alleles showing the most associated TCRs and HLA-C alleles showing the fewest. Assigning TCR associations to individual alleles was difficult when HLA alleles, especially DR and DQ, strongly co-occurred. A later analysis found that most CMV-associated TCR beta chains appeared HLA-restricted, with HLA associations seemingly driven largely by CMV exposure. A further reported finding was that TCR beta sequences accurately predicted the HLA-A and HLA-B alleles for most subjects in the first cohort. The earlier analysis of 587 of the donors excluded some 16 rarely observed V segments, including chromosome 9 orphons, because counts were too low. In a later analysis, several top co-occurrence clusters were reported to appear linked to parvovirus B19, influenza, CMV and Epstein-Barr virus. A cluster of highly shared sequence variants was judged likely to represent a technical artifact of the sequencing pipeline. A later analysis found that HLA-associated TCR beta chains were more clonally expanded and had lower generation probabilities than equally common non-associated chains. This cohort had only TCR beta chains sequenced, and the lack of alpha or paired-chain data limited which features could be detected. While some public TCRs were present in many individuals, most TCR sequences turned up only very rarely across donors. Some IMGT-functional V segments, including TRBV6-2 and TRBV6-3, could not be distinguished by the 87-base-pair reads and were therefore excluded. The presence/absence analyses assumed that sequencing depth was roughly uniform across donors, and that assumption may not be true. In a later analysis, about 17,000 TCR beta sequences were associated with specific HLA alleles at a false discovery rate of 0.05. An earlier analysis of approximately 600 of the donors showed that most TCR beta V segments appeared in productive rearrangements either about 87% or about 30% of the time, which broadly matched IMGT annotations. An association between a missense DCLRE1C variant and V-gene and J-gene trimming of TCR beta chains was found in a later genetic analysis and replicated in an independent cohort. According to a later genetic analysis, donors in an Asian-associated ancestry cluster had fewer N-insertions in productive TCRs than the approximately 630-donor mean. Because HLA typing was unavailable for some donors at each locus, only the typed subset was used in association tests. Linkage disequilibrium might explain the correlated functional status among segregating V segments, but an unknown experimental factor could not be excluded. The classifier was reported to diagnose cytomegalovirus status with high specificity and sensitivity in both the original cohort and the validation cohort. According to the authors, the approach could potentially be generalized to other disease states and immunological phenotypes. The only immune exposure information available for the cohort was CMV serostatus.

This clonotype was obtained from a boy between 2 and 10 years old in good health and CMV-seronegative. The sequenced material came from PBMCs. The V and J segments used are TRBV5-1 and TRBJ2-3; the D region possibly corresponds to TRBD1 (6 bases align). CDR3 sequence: CASSADSVITSTDTQYF. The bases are TGCGCCAGCAGCGCGGACAGCGTAATTACTAGCACAGATACGCAGTATTTT.